These 27 T cell receptor beta chains came from one sample sequenced in a study of CD8 T cells in Susac syndrome. cDNA came from about 0.5 to 1 ug RNA primed by random hexamers. TCRdb processed the immunoSEQ multiplex PCR reads anew with MiXCR; each CDR3 protein has one entry. Found here are about 130,000 distinct CDR3 sequences, around 94% of them singletons; the top ten hold over 0.2%. The material sequenced was CD8+ T cells from PBMCs. Receptor source: a human donor with Susac syndrome.

The DNA of the CDR3 is TGTGCCAGCAGCCACGAGGGGCGCGATGAAAAACTGTTTTTT. This sequence encodes CASSHEGRDEKLFF. The chain is built from TRBV14 and TRBJ1-4, with D perhaps matching TRBD1 (5 bases). The germline V gene encodes CDR1 SGHDN and CDR2 FVKESK. The V gene lost 3 bases and the J gene lost 6 bases, with 11 bases spanning the gap. The CDR3 has 14 amino acids.

The chain is built from TRBV12-5 and TRBJ1-5, with 8 bases that match TRBD1. Per germline, CDR1 LGHNT and CDR2 FRNRAP. This CDR3 is 14 amino acids long. After removal of 3 bases from V and 9 bases from J, the junction contained 7 bases not matched to a gene. CDR3 region: CASGLYGQGAPQHF. The DNA for the CDR3 is TGTGCTAGTGGTTTATATGGACAGGGCGCGCCCCAGCATTTT.

The chain joins TRBV7-8 to TRBJ2-7, with D possibly being TRBD2 (5 bases). V lost 2 bases and J lost 2, with 10 bases in between. Germline-derived CDR1 and CDR2 are SGHVS and FQNEAQ. This CDR3 spans 14 amino acids. The CDR3 reads CASSLTEVPYEQYF. As DNA, the CDR3 is TGTGCCAGCAGCTTAACGGAGGTACCCTACGAGCAGTACTTC.

The chain couples TRBV15 to TRBJ2-1; 8 nucleotides align to TRBD1. The germline V gene encodes CDR1 LNHNV and CDR2 YYDKDF (reference sequence). V shed 5 bases and J 3 bases; nucleotides not matched to a gene: 6. The CDR3 is made up of 15 amino acids. The CDR3, as DNA: TGTGCCACCAGCTTCGGGACAGGCGACTACAATGAGCAGTTCTTC. This gives the protein CATSFGTGDYNEQFF. Based on the CDR3 plus reference TRBV15 and TRBJ2-1, the full variable domain is DAMVIQNPRYQVTQFGKPVTLSCSQTLNHNVMYWYQQKSSQAPKLLFHYYDKDFNNEADTPDNFQSRRPNTSFCFLDIRSPGLGDTAMYLCATSFGTGDYNEQFFGPGTRLTVL.

The V and J genes are TRBV4-1 and TRBJ2-7; 7 nucleotides match TRBD2. The CDR3 runs to 15 residues. Germline CDR1 MGHRA, CDR2 YSYEKL. Trimming cost V 5 bases and J 6 bases; bases outside gene matches: 13. Written as DNA, the CDR3 is TGCGCCAGCAGCTCGCGGGAGAGCGGAAAGGGCGAGCAGTACTTC. The encoded protein is CASSSRESGKGEQYF.

This chain connects TRBV30 to TRBJ1-6; D is perhaps TRBD1 (5 bases). Germline-derived CDR1 and CDR2 are GTSNPN and SVGIG (reference sequence). This CDR3 contains 13 residues. V dropped 4 bases and J dropped 7 bases, with 11 bases sitting between them. The CDR3 DNA reads as TGTGCCTGGACCGGGACGGGAAATTCACCCCTCCACTTT. This codes for CAWTGTGNSPLHF.

The chain employs TRBV6-6 and TRBJ1-5, with D unresolved. Germline V lookup: CDR1 MNHNY, CDR2 SVGAGI (reference sequence). The length of the CDR3 is 14 residues. With 1 base removed from V and 3 bases from J, the gap between germline ends came to 7 bases. The DNA of the CDR3 is TGTGCCAGCAGTTACTTGGCAGACAATCAGCCCCAGCATTTT. Translating it yields CASSYLADNQPQHF.

This chain links TRBV19 with TRBJ2-1; D unclear. Trimming stripped 3 bases from V and 10 bases from J, with 16 bases between. Germline lookup yields CDR1 LNHDA and CDR2 SQIVND (reference sequence). CDR3 size: 14 residues. CDR3 region: CASSISGAPMEQFF. CDR3 DNA: TGTGCCAGTAGTATTTCAGGAGCCCCTATGGAGCAGTTCTTC.

The count of this clonotype is one. This rearrangement joins TRBV20-1 to TRBJ1-2, with D possibly matching TRBD1 (6 bases). The V end lost 3 bases, the J end lost 2 bases, and 13 bases lay between the germline ends. Germline V gives CDR1 DFQATT, CDR2 SNEGSKA (reference sequence). The CDR3 extends over 14 amino acids. The DNA for the CDR3 is TGCAGTGCTAGTGCCAGGGGAGGCAACTATGGCTACACCTTC. Translation gives CSASARGGNYGYTF.

This chain links TRBV15 with TRBJ2-7, with D perhaps matching TRBD1 or TRBD2 (5 bases each). The CDR3 extends over 14 amino acids. Trimming took 0 bases from V and 5 from J, leaving 11 bases between them. From germline, CDR1 is LNHNV and CDR2 YYDKDF (reference sequence). CDR3 sequence: CATSREGETHEQYF. DNA for the CDR3: TGTGCCACCAGCAGAGAGGGGGAAACCCACGAGCAGTACTTC.

The chain is built from TRBV13 and TRBJ2-5; D remains ambiguous. The CDR3 spans 14 residues. Germline CDR1 reads PRHDT; CDR2 reads FYEKMQ (reference sequence). Trimming removed 1 base at V and 5 bases at J, with 11 bases between. CDR3 DNA: TGTGCCAGCAGCTTAGCTGGGGTTGGGGAGACCCAGTACTTC. This sequence encodes CASSLAGVGETQYF.

This rearrangement joins TRBV12-3 or TRBV12-4 to TRBJ2-7, with 7 bases fitting TRBD2. This CDR3 has 12 residues. The trim removed 6 bases at V and 1 base at J, leaving 0 bases unmatched. The CDR3 coding sequence is TGTGCCAGCAGCGGGAGGTCCTACGAGCAGTACTTC. This sequence encodes CASSGRSYEQYF.

The rearrangement uses TRBV20-1 and TRBJ2-3; tentatively, D is TRBD1 (8 bases). Germline V gene sequence: CDR1 DFQATT, CDR2 SNEGSKA (reference sequence). With 6 bases removed from V and 5 bases from J, the gap between germline ends came to 15 bases. The CDR3 loop spans 13 amino acids. The CDR3 region is CSARTGREDTQYF. The CDR3 coding sequence is TGCAGTGCGAGGACAGGGAGGGAAGATACGCAGTATTTT.

V gene TRBV28 combines with J gene TRBJ1-1, with D tentatively TRBD1 (6 bases). The V gene lost 6 bases and the J gene lost 10 bases, with 21 bases spanning the gap. This CDR3 has 14 residues. Germline CDR1 is MDHEN and CDR2 is SYDVKM. The CDR3: CASSPGGRIPSAFF. CDR3 bases: TGTGCCAGCAGCCCTGGGGGGCGCATCCCTTCAGCTTTCTTT.

This chain joins TRBV3-1 and TRBJ2-2, with D possibly TRBD1 on 6 matching bases. V was shortened by 8 bases and J by 0 bases, with 7 bases between the two germline ends. CDR1 is LGHDT and CDR2 is YNNKEL in the germline V gene (reference sequence). The CDR3 is 13 amino acids. The CDR3 DNA reads as TGTGCCAGCTCAGGGGCGAACACCGGGGAGCTGTTTTTT. It is translated as CASSGANTGELFF.

The V gene is TRBV20-1, the J gene TRBJ2-3; no firm D call. This CDR3 has 14 amino acids. Germline-derived CDR1 and CDR2 are DFQATT and SNEGSKA (reference sequence). V was cut by 6 bases and J by 1 base, with 14 bases left in between. The CDR3 loop is CSARARAGTDTQYF. The CDR3 DNA is TGCAGTGCCCGAGCCCGGGCGGGCACAGATACGCAGTATTTT.

This clonotype was counted many times. The chain links TRBV7-2 to TRBJ2-5; D gene ambiguous. V was clipped by 5 bases and J by 4 bases, with 17 bases between them. Germline CDR1 reads SGHTA; CDR2 reads FQGNSA. The CDR3 sequence is 15 residues long. CDR3 amino acids: CASSQGSADTETQYF. The CDR3 nucleotides read TGTGCCAGCAGCCAAGGATCGGCAGACACAGAGACCCAGTACTTC. Filled out from reference TRBV7-2 and TRBJ2-5, the complete variable domain reads GAGVSQSPSNKVTEKGKDVELRCDPISGHTALYWYRQSLGQGLEFLIYFQGNSAPDKSGLPSDRFSAERTGGSVSTLTIQRTQQEDSAVYLCASSQGSADTETQYFGPGTRLLVL.

J is TRBJ2-6 and V is TRBV13, with TRBD1 as a possible D gene (6 bases). This CDR3 contains 17 residues. Looked up from germline, CDR1 is PRHDT and CDR2 is FYEKMQ (reference sequence). Deletions cut 2 bases from V and 0 bases from J, with 11 bases between. The CDR3 DNA reads as TGTGCCAGCAGCTTAAGACAGGTGAACTCTGGGGCCAACGTCCTGACTTTC. The encoded protein is CASSLRQVNSGANVLTF.

V usage is TRBV2 and J usage is TRBJ2-5; the D gene is possibly TRBD2 (6 bases). This CDR3 has 12 amino acids. V lost 7 bases, J lost 4 bases, and 10 bases lay in between. CDR1 is SNHLY, CDR2 FYNNEI, per germline. Here the CDR3 reads CASMSGVETQYF. The CDR3 nucleotides are TGTGCCAGCATGTCGGGAGTAGAGACCCAGTACTTC.

The gene calls are TRBV30 and TRBJ1-2; D not certain. This CDR3 has 15 residues. V shed 4 bases and J shed 4 bases, with 19 bases lying between them. The germline gives CDR1 GTSNPN, CDR2 SVGIG (reference sequence). The CDR3 here is CAWTEDIQYVYGYTF. The CDR3 DNA follows: TGTGCCTGGACCGAAGACATTCAGTACGTCTATGGCTACACCTTC.

The rearrangement links TRBV4-2 to TRBJ2-7; D might be TRBD1 (5 bases). V dropped 1 base and J dropped 4 bases, with 17 bases sitting between them. This CDR3 has 16 amino acids. Germline V gives CDR1 LGHNA, CDR2 YNFKEQ. The CDR3 DNA reads TGTGCCAGCAGCCAAGGGAGTCAGGGCGTGATGTACGAGCAGTACTTC. This codes for CASSQGSQGVMYEQYF.

The chain has TRBV11-1 and TRBJ1-4; D is uncertain. The CDR3 length is 15 residues. The germline gives CDR1 SGHAT, CDR2 FQDESV (reference sequence). Trimming left V 1 base short and J 0 bases short, with 6 bases between. The chain's CDR3 is CASSLEGTTNEKLFF. CDR3 coding DNA: TGTGCCAGCAGCTTAGAGGGAACAACTAATGAAAAACTGTTTTTT. The full variable domain, with the rest looked up from reference TRBV11-1 and TRBJ1-4, is EAEVAQSPRYKITEKSQAVAFWCDPISGHATLYWYRQILGQGPELLVQFQDESVVDDSQLPKDRFSAERLKGVDSTLKIQPAELGDSAMYLCASSLEGTTNEKLFFGSGTQLSVL.

The sample holds one count of this clonotype. The V call is TRBV9, the J call TRBJ1-2; perhaps TRBD1 as D (5 bases). The CDR3 totals 15 residues. Germline lookup yields CDR1 SGDLS and CDR2 YYNGEE. Trimming shortened V by 0 bases and J by 2 bases, and 11 bases separated the two germline ends. This CDR3 reads CASSVAPGTNYGYTF. The CDR3, as DNA: TGTGCCAGCAGCGTAGCTCCGGGGACCAACTATGGCTACACCTTC.

The chain uses TRBV28 and TRBJ2-3; 8 nucleotides align to TRBD1. From germline, CDR1 is MDHEN and CDR2 SYDVKM. The CDR3 runs to 14 residues. V trimming: 6 bases; J trimming: 0 bases; junction bases outside the gene matches: 2. The CDR3 loop is CASRGTGSTDTQYF. CDR3 sequence (DNA): TGTGCCAGCAGGGGGACAGGAAGCACAGATACGCAGTATTTT.

The rearrangement uses TRBV4-1 and TRBJ1-3, with no clear D. CDR1 is MGHRA and CDR2 is YSYEKL in the germline V gene. V was shortened by 0 bases and J by 0 bases, with 6 bases between the two germline ends. The CDR3 has 15 residues. The CDR3 loop reads CASSQEGSSGNTIYF. Here the CDR3 DNA reads TGCGCCAGCAGCCAAGAGGGGAGCTCTGGAAACACCATATATTTT.

V usage is TRBV20-1 and J usage is TRBJ1-1; D uncertain. Deletions cut 3 bases from V and 3 bases from J, with 14 bases between. This CDR3 region has 14 residues. CDR1 is DFQATT, CDR2 SNEGSKA, per germline (reference sequence). CDR3 region: CSASPGERDTEAFF. DNA for the CDR3: TGCAGTGCTAGCCCCGGGGAAAGGGACACTGAAGCTTTCTTT.

In regard to this clonotype: Mismatch with germline at one junction end may stem from a read error. The CDR3 DNA sequence: TGTGCAAGCAGCCAAGATCGCGGGACTGGGGCCAACGTCCTGACTTTC. Protein sequence: CASSQDRGTGANVLTF. The V gene is TRBV4-2, the J gene TRBJ2-6, with TRBD2 as a possible D gene (6 bases). Germline V lookup: CDR1 LGHNA, CDR2 YNFKEQ. This CDR3 is built from 16 residues.